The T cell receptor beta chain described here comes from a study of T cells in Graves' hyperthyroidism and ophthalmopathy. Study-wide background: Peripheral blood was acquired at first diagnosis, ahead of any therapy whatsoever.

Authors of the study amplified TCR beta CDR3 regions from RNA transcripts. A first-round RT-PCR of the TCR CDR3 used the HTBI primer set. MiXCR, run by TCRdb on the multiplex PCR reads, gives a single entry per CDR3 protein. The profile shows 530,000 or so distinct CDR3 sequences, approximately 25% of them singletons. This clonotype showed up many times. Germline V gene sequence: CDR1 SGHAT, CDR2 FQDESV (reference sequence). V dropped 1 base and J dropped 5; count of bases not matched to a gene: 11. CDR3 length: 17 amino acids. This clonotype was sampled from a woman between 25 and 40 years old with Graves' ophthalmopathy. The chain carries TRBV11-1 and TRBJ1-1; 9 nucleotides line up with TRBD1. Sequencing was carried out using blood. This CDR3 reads CASSLGRGQGSRTEAFF. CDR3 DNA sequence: TGTGCCAGCAGCTTAGGGCGCGGACAGGGGTCGAGGACTGAAGCTTTCTTT.